Below, 25 T cell receptor beta chains from the same sample are listed, as sequenced in a study of blood T cell repertoires in COVID-19. Profiled with immunoSEQ multiplex PCR; TCRdb holds only in-frame clones, not every one. The data show roughly 57,000 clones, 65% to 85% seen once. Sequenced material: peripheral blood. The source of these receptors is a man between 60 and 70 years old with acute or convalescent COVID-19.

This rearrangement joins TRBV4-1 to TRBJ1-1; a weak D match, TRBD1 (5 bases). The germline CDR1 and CDR2 sequences are MGHRA and YSYEKL. The V gene lost 7 bases and the J gene lost 4 bases, with 16 bases spanning the gap. There are 14 residues in the CDR3. The CDR3 coding sequence is TGCGCCAGCACGGGTACAGGTGTTGGCACTGAAGCTTTCTTT. Translating gives CASTGTGVGTEAFF.

The chain carries TRBV11-2 and TRBJ2-6; D call uncertain. The CDR3 spans 14 residues. Looked up from germline, CDR1 is SGHAT and CDR2 is FQNNGV. Trimming shortened V by 5 bases and J by 4 bases, and 9 bases separated the two germline ends. In DNA form, the CDR3 reads TGTGCCAGCAGCGAGAACTCCGGGGCCAACGTCCTGACTTTC. Its protein is CASSENSGANVLTF.

The CDR3 loop reads CASTPGDRAKNIQYF. The CDR3 coding sequence is TGTGCCAGCACGCCTGGGGACAGAGCCAAAAACATTCAGTACTTC. The chain combines TRBV28 with TRBJ2-4; 7 bases map to TRBD1. CDR1 is MDHEN, CDR2 SYDVKM, per germline. The CDR3 spans 15 residues. V shed 7 bases, J shed 0 bases, and the junction held 6 bases outside the gene matches.

This rearrangement joins TRBV19 to TRBJ2-6; 7 bases line up with TRBD1. Germline CDR1 reads LNHDA; CDR2 reads SQIVND (reference sequence). The V gene end was trimmed by 6 bases and the J gene end by 0 bases; junction bases not matched to a gene: 5. The CDR3 length is 16 residues. CDR3 residues: CASSRQGSSGANVLTF. CDR3 bases: TGTGCCAGTAGCCGACAGGGCAGCTCTGGGGCCAACGTCCTGACTTTC.

The rearrangement uses TRBV2 and TRBJ1-3; possibly TRBD1 for D (5 bases). The CDR3 has 14 residues. Germline assignment: CDR1 SNHLY and CDR2 FYNNEI. Deletions cut 4 bases from V and 2 bases from J, with 9 bases between. The CDR3: CASSGTLTGNTIYF. CDR3 nucleotides: TGTGCCAGCAGTGGGACATTAACTGGAAACACCATATATTTT. Supplemented by reference TRBV2 and TRBJ1-3, the full variable domain reads EPEVTQTPSHQVTQMGQEVILRCVPISNHLYFYWYRQILGQKVEFLVSFYNNEISEKSEIFDDQFSVERPDGSNFTLKIRSTKLEDSAMYFCASSGTLTGNTIYFGEGSWLTVV.

The rearrangement links TRBV9 to TRBJ2-1, with D perhaps matching TRBD2 (5 bases). The germline gives CDR1 SGDLS, CDR2 YYNGEE. This CDR3 contains 13 residues. The V gene lost 3 bases and the J gene lost 3 bases, with 7 bases spanning the gap. CDR3 DNA sequence: TGTGCCAGCAGCGGCCGGGACTACAATGAGCAGTTCTTC. Amino acid sequence: CASSGRDYNEQFF.

By proportion, this clone is medium-sized. Here the CDR3 omits its conserved ending phenylalanine or tryptophan, so a read error is the likely source. Because the CDR3's place on the DNA is in doubt, the DNA is left out and the CDR3 is given as listed by TCRdb. V gene TRBV1 combines with J gene TRBJ2-4; the D call in the table, TRBD2, was not verified against the DNA. TRBV1 is a pseudogene segment. The CDR3 totals 8 residues, both ends included. The CDR3 sequence is CTSSRDFA.

V usage is TRBV5-1 and J usage is TRBJ2-1, with a tentative D call TRBD1 (6 bases). Germline CDR1 reads SGHRS; CDR2 reads YFSETQ. The CDR3 totals 14 residues. Trimming left V 0 bases short and J 5 bases short, with 9 bases between. DNA for the CDR3: TGCGCCAGCAGCTTGGTCCAGGGGAACAATGAGCAGTTCTTC. Its protein is CASSLVQGNNEQFF.

V and J are TRBV7-2 and TRBJ2-7; D is possibly TRBD2 (5 bases). The CDR3 loop spans 13 amino acids. The ends were cut back, 4 bases at V and 0 bases at J, with 7 bases in the middle. Germline assignment: CDR1 SGHTA and CDR2 FQGNSA. CDR3 coding DNA: TGTGCCAGCAGCTCGGGGTCCTCCTACGAGCAGTACTTC. Translating gives CASSSGSSYEQYF.

V usage is TRBV27 and J usage is TRBJ1-1; 7 nucleotides align to TRBD1. V shed 6 bases, J shed 0 bases, and the junction held 7 bases outside the gene matches. CDR1 is MNHEY and CDR2 is SMNVEV in the germline V gene (reference sequence). The CDR3 runs 15 residues. CDR3 protein: CASRRLDRLNTEAFF. The DNA for the CDR3 is TGTGCCAGCAGACGATTGGACAGGCTGAACACTGAAGCTTTCTTT.

The chain is built from TRBV2 and TRBJ2-2; TRBD1 aligns across 7 bases. Germline trimming cut 9 bases from V and 7 bases from J; bases unmatched to any gene: 5. CDR1 SNHLY and CDR2 FYNNEI come from the germline V gene. The CDR3 extends over 12 amino acids. CDR3 bases: TGTGCCAGTGACAGGGATCACGGGGAGCTGTTTTTT. Translation: CASDRDHGELFF.

The chain carries TRBV7-2 and TRBJ2-2; D ambiguous. Germline CDR1 and CDR2: SGHTA and FQGNSA. This CDR3 is built from 14 residues. Trimming shortened V by 0 bases and J by 6 bases, and 8 bases separated the two germline ends. The CDR3 sequence is CASSLATMAGELFF. As DNA, the CDR3 is TGTGCCAGCAGCTTAGCCACAATGGCCGGGGAGCTGTTTTTT.

The rearrangement links TRBV19 to TRBJ2-3, with 13 bases identical to TRBD2. Germline CDR1 reads LNHDA; CDR2 reads SQIVND (reference sequence). The CDR3 loop spans 15 amino acids. Losses at the gene ends were 6 bases for V and 6 bases for J; bases not matched to a gene: 6. CDR3 DNA: TGTGCCAGTAGCCTGACTAGCGGGGGGCGGGATACGCAGTATTTT. This codes for CASSLTSGGRDTQYF.

The chain recombines TRBV29-1 with TRBJ1-1; D perhaps matches TRBD1 (5 bases). Germline-derived CDR1 and CDR2 are SQVTM and ANQGSEA. V was clipped by 1 base and J by 8 bases, with 17 bases between them. There are 14 residues in the CDR3. CDR3 sequence reads: CSVEVKGLSSEAFF. CDR3 in DNA: TGCAGCGTTGAAGTCAAGGGACTATCTTCAGAAGCTTTCTTT. The variable domain in full, with the rest retrieved from reference TRBV29-1 and TRBJ1-1, is SAVISQKPSRDICQRGTSLTIQCQVDSQVTMMFWYRQQPGQSLTLIATANQGSEATYESGFVIDKFPISRPNLTFSTLTVSNMSPEDSSIYLCSVEVKGLSSEAFFGQGTRLTVV.

The CDR3 here is CASLVLNTEAFF. The CDR3, as DNA: TGTGCCAGTTTAGTATTGAACACTGAAGCTTTCTTT. The V call is TRBV6-5, the J call TRBJ1-1; D remains ambiguous. Trimming took 9 bases from V and 0 from J, leaving 8 bases between them. Germline assignment: CDR1 MNHEY and CDR2 SVGAGI. The CDR3 totals 12 residues.

The rearrangement joins TRBV27 to TRBJ2-1; D is unresolved. Germline loops: CDR1 MNHEY, CDR2 SMNVEV (reference sequence). Trimming removed 4 bases at V and 4 bases at J, with 5 bases between. This CDR3 is built from 12 residues. The CDR3 nucleotides are TGTGCCAGCAGTTCCTTATACAATGAGCAGTTCTTC. Translation gives CASSSLYNEQFF.

This chain links TRBV18 with TRBJ1-3, with a tentative D call TRBD1 (6 bases). V was pared by 4 bases and J by 2 bases, with 9 bases between. In germline, CDR1 is KGHSH, CDR2 LQKENI. The CDR3 has 14 residues. CDR3: CASSQQGAGNTIYF. Here the CDR3 DNA reads TGTGCCAGCTCACAACAGGGAGCTGGAAACACCATATATTTT.

The chain joins TRBV6-5 to TRBJ2-7, with a tentative D call TRBD2 (7 bases). CDR3 length: 13 residues. V lost 6 bases and J lost 6, with 15 bases in between. Germline V gene sequence: CDR1 MNHEY, CDR2 SVGAGI. The CDR3 DNA reads TGTGCCAGCAGCGAGAGGGGGGGCCCCGAGCAGTACTTC. Residues: CASSERGGPEQYF.

The genes are TRBV10-1 and TRBJ2-2, with 8 bases aligning to TRBD1. The germline CDR1 and CDR2 sequences are WNHNN and SYGVQD (reference sequence). Trimming removed 10 bases from V and 4 bases from J; junction bases left unmatched: 11. The CDR3 extends over 15 amino acids. This CDR3 is CATLEQGVGTGELFF. For the CDR3, the DNA is TGCGCCACCCTCGAACAGGGGGTCGGCACCGGGGAGCTGTTTTTT.

The rearrangement links TRBV6-5 to TRBJ2-3, with 7 bases matching TRBD1. With V trimmed by 2 bases and J by 5 bases, 4 bases remained unmatched. Germline V gene data show CDR1 as MNHEY and CDR2 as SVGAGI. This CDR3 spans 14 amino acids. In DNA form, the CDR3 reads TGTGCCAGCAGTTACACAGGGGTGGGAGATACGCAGTATTTT. This codes for CASSYTGVGDTQYF.

The chain has TRBV29-1 and TRBJ1-1; D is unresolved. V was shortened by 7 bases and J by 1 base, with 7 bases between the two germline ends. Germline CDR1 and CDR2: SQVTM and ANQGSEA. The CDR3 is 11 amino acids. In DNA, the CDR3 is TGCAGCGCATACAAGAACACTGAAGCTTTCTTT. Translation: CSAYKNTEAFF.

Only a few counts were recorded for this clone. The chain uses TRBV2 and TRBJ2-7; perhaps TRBD1 as D (6 bases). Germline CDR1 is SNHLY and CDR2 is FYNNEI. Trimming took off 0 bases at V and 12 bases at J, with 9 bases between the two ends. The CDR3 extends over 11 amino acids. CDR3 sequence: CASSEARTAYF. The DNA for the CDR3 is TGTGCCAGCAGTGAAGCACGGACAGCGTACTTC.

The chain recombines TRBV4-1 with TRBJ2-3; 7 nucleotides align to TRBD1. CDR1 and CDR2 (germline): MGHRA, YSYEKL. This CDR3 contains 15 residues. V shed 4 bases, J shed 10 bases, and the junction held 14 bases outside the gene matches. The CDR3 spells CASSPVTTGARSQYF. The CDR3 nucleotides read TGCGCCAGCAGCCCCGTCACCACAGGGGCAAGGTCGCAGTATTTT.

V is TRBV7-2 and J is TRBJ1-1; the match to TRBD1 covers 11 bases. The CDR3 spans 15 residues. V lost 6 bases to trimming and J lost 7 bases; unmatched junction nucleotides: 10. Germline lookup yields CDR1 SGHTA and CDR2 FQGNSA. CDR3 in DNA: TGTGCCAGCAGTCCCGGAAGGGACAGGGGGATTGAAGCTTTCTTT. Its translation: CASSPGRDRGIEAFF.

This sequence joins TRBV10-2 and TRBJ1-2, with a weak D call TRBD1 (6 bases). V was pared by 2 bases and J by 3 bases, with 16 bases between. This CDR3 is built from 16 residues. CDR1 is WSHSY and CDR2 is SAAADI in the germline V gene. CDR3 loop: CASSELVGGADYGYTF. CDR3 DNA sequence: TGCGCCAGCAGTGAGCTTGTTGGGGGCGCTGACTATGGCTACACCTTC.